The 22 T cell receptor beta chains given below trace back to one sample, sequenced in a study of T cell responses to AZD1222 COVID-19 vaccine. Generated by immunoSEQ multiplex PCR, the TCRdb table keeps only in-frame clones and is missing some. Here the sample spans approximately 270,000 clones, about 94% being singletons. This specimen was peripheral blood, taken 28 days after the second AZD1222 dose. The receptors stem from an adult who received the AZD1222 COVID-19 vaccine.

The chain recombines TRBV4-3 with TRBJ1-4, with D perhaps TRBD1 (5 bases). This CDR3 contains 15 residues. CDR1 LGHNA and CDR2 YSLEER come from the germline V gene. V was pared by 0 bases and J by 8 bases, with 13 bases between. As DNA, the CDR3 is TGCGCCAGCAGCCAAGATTTGGGGCCGGTCGAAAAACTGTTTTTT. Its protein is CASSQDLGPVEKLFF.

This clone was seen only once. The chain combines TRBV28 with TRBJ2-1; 10 bases are a match to TRBD2. V dropped 2 bases and J dropped 7; count of bases not matched to a gene: 5. Per the germline V gene, CDR1 is MDHEN and CDR2 is SYDVKM. CDR3 length: 15 amino acids. The CDR3 is CASSLVLLAGNEQFF. CDR3 bases: TGTGCCAGCAGTTTAGTTCTACTAGCGGGAAATGAGCAGTTCTTC. Variable domain in full (rest from reference TRBV28 and TRBJ2-1): DVKVTQSSRYLVKRTGEKVFLECVQDMDHENMFWYRQDPGLGLRLIYFSYDVKMKEKGDIPEGYSVSREKKERFSLILESASTNQTSMYLCASSLVLLAGNEQFFGPGTRLTVL.

V gene TRBV18 combines with J gene TRBJ2-5; 12 bases agree with TRBD2. The CDR3 consists of 15 residues. V lost 0 bases, J lost 4 bases, and 0 bases stayed unmatched. Germline-derived CDR1 and CDR2 are KGHSH and LQKENI. The chain's CDR3 is CASSPPGLAGETQYF. DNA of the CDR3: TGTGCCAGCTCACCACCGGGACTAGCGGGAGAGACCCAGTACTTC. The variable domain in full, with the rest retrieved from reference TRBV18 and TRBJ2-5, is NAGVMQNPRHLVRRRGQEARLRCSPMKGHSHVYWYRQLPEEGLKFMVYLQKENIIDESGMPKERFSAEFPKEGPSILRIQQVVRGDSAAYFCASSPPGLAGETQYFGPGTRLLVL.

The V call is TRBV3-1 (or the pseudogene TRBV3-2), the J call TRBJ1-3, with D possibly being TRBD1 (6 bases). This CDR3 comprises 17 residues. The ends were cut back, 2 bases at V and 0 bases at J, with 14 bases in the middle. CDR1 is LGHDT, CDR2 YNNKEL, per germline (reference sequence). CDR3 in DNA: TGTGCCAGCAGCCAAAATTTTAGGGGGAACTCTGGAAACACCATATATTTT. Protein: CASSQNFRGNSGNTIYF.

The chain has TRBV4-3 and TRBJ2-7; D gene unclear. CDR1 is LGHNA and CDR2 is YSLEER in the germline V gene. Deletions cut 1 base from V and 0 bases from J, with 10 bases between. CDR3 length equals 15 residues. The CDR3 spells CASSQGWQSSYEQYF. CDR3 nucleotide sequence: TGCGCCAGCAGCCAAGGTTGGCAGAGCTCCTACGAGCAGTACTTC.

This chain joins TRBV28 and TRBJ2-2; TRBD2 aligns across 10 bases. The CDR3 has 17 residues. J gave up 5 bases and V 4 bases, and 10 bases lay outside the gene matches. The germline gives CDR1 MDHEN, CDR2 SYDVKM. This chain's CDR3 is CASSSGGASGSTGELFF. CDR3 DNA sequence: TGTGCCAGCAGTTCGGGAGGGGCTAGCGGGAGTACCGGGGAGCTGTTTTTT.

The chain carries TRBV28 and TRBJ2-1; D perhaps matches TRBD1 (6 bases). The CDR3 has 15 amino acids. Germline V lookup: CDR1 MDHEN, CDR2 SYDVKM. Deletions cut 4 bases from V and 9 bases from J, with 19 bases between. The CDR3 DNA reads as TGTGCCAGCAGTTCTAGTAGGTCAGTCAGGGGTGAGCAGTTCTTC. It specifies CASSSSRSVRGEQFF.

The chain uses TRBV29-1 and TRBJ1-4; TRBD1 aligns across 8 bases. V lost 6 bases, J lost 3 bases, and 9 bases stayed unmatched. Germline V gene lookup returns CDR1 SQVTM and CDR2 ANQGSEA. The CDR3 extends over 15 amino acids. In DNA, the CDR3 is TGCAGCGTCTACGACCCGACAGGGGCTAATGAAAAACTGTTTTTT. It is translated as CSVYDPTGANEKLFF. The full variable domain, rest sourced from reference TRBV29-1 and TRBJ1-4, is SAVISQKPSRDICQRGTSLTIQCQVDSQVTMMFWYRQQPGQSLTLIATANQGSEATYESGFVIDKFPISRPNLTFSTLTVSNMSPEDSSIYLCSVYDPTGANEKLFFGSGTQLSVL.

The CDR3: CASSPAGGGGLTEAFF. CDR3 bases: TGTGCCAGCAGTCCGGCAGGGGGTGGGGGACTCACTGAAGCTTTCTTT. The V call is TRBV28, the J call TRBJ1-1, with 7 bases aligning to TRBD1. Unmatched junction bases numbered 13, after V lost 5 bases and J lost 4 bases. The CDR3 contains 16 residues. Per the germline V gene, CDR1 is MDHEN and CDR2 is SYDVKM. The variable domain in full, with the rest retrieved from reference TRBV28 and TRBJ1-1, is DVKVTQSSRYLVKRTGEKVFLECVQDMDHENMFWYRQDPGLGLRLIYFSYDVKMKEKGDIPEGYSVSREKKERFSLILESASTNQTSMYLCASSPAGGGGLTEAFFGQGTRLTVV.

This clone showed up just once. The chain couples TRBV11-2 to TRBJ2-1; the match to TRBD2 covers 11 bases. Germline V gene data show CDR1 as SGHAT and CDR2 as FQNNGV. The CDR3 is 18 amino acids. The junction had 10 bases not matched to a gene; V was cut back by 1 base and J by 5 bases. The CDR3 DNA is TGTGCCAGCAGCTTAGTAGCCCCCCGACTAGCGGGGAACAATGAGCAGTTCTTC. It specifies CASSLVAPRLAGNNEQFF.

The sample holds a few counts of this clone. This rearrangement joins TRBV30 to TRBJ2-3; 8 bases fit TRBD1. With 0 bases clipped from V and 9 bases from J, the junction kept 2 bases outside the gene matches. This CDR3 contains 12 residues. Germline V gene lookup returns CDR1 GTSNPN and CDR2 SVGIG (reference sequence). As DNA, the CDR3 is TGTGCCTGGAGTGTGGACAGGGAGACGCAGTATTTT. Its protein product is CAWSVDRETQYF. Based on the CDR3 plus reference TRBV30 and TRBJ2-3, the full variable domain is SQTIHQWPATLVQPVGSPLSLECTVEGTSNPNLYWYRQAAGRGLQLLFYSVGIGQISSEVPQNLSASRPQDRQFILSSKKLLLSDSGFYLCAWSVDRETQYFGPGTRLTVL.

The chain joins TRBV14 to TRBJ2-7; 7 bases map to TRBD1. The CDR3 spans 13 residues. The V gene's germline CDR1 is SGHDN and CDR2 FVKESK. Germline trimming cut 8 bases from V and 4 bases from J; bases unmatched to any gene: 8. DNA for the CDR3: TGTGCCAGCTGCGACAGGGTAGGATACGAGCAGTACTTC. Encoded protein: CASCDRVGYEQYF.

The chain carries TRBV18 and TRBJ2-2, with 8 positions matching TRBD1. V was pared by 5 bases and J by 9 bases, with 5 bases of the junction left unmatched. CDR3 length equals 13 residues. Germline CDR1 KGHSH, CDR2 LQKENI. The CDR3 loop reads CASSADRGRELFF. DNA for the CDR3: TGTGCCAGCTCAGCAGACAGGGGCCGGGAGCTGTTTTTT.

This sequence joins TRBV19 and TRBJ1-5; possibly TRBD1 for D (5 bases). The germline V gene has CDR1 LNHDA and CDR2 SQIVND (reference sequence). The V end lost 4 bases, the J end lost 1 base, and 14 bases lay between the germline ends. There are 16 residues in the CDR3. The CDR3 nucleotides are TGTGCCAGTAGTAGCGGACACCCTAGGAGCAATCAGCCCCAGCATTTT. This translates into CASSSGHPRSNQPQHF.

In this sample, this clone turned up once. The chain is built from TRBV4-2 and TRBJ1-5; possible D gene TRBD1, 5 bases. Germline V lookup: CDR1 LGHNA, CDR2 YNFKEQ. The CDR3 runs 16 residues. The V and J ends lost 0 bases and 0 bases respectively, with 9 bases between them. The CDR3: CASSQEGPTSNQPQHF. The DNA of the CDR3 is TGTGCCAGCAGCCAAGAGGGACCGACTAGCAATCAGCCCCAGCATTTT.

The chain has TRBV18 and TRBJ1-5; no firm D call. Deletions cut 3 bases from V and 6 bases from J, with 12 bases between. The V gene's germline CDR1 is KGHSH and CDR2 LQKENI. The CDR3 spans 14 residues. The CDR3 nucleotides read TGTGCCAGCTCACCCGCGGCGCTCGGTCAGCCCCAGCATTTT. This translates into CASSPAALGQPQHF.

The chain uses TRBV3-1 (or the pseudogene TRBV3-2) and TRBJ2-3, with 12 bases identical to TRBD2. The germline CDR1 and CDR2 sequences are LGHDT and YNNKEL (reference sequence). CDR3 length: 16 residues. With V trimmed by 4 bases and J by 7 bases, 9 bases remained unmatched. Here the CDR3 reads CASSPSSGGASNTQYF. CDR3 DNA: TGTGCCAGCAGCCCCTCTAGCGGGGGGGCCAGTAATACGCAGTATTTT.

The table lists this clone with a count of one. V is TRBV4-1 and J is TRBJ2-5, with TRBD1 matching 9 bases. J gave up 3 bases and V 3 bases, and 5 bases lay outside the gene matches. The CDR3 length is 15 residues. CDR1 is MGHRA, CDR2 YSYEKL, per germline. Here the CDR3 reads CASSHPGQGKETQYF. The CDR3 bases are TGCGCCAGCAGCCACCCGGGACAGGGTAAAGAGACCCAGTACTTC.

V is TRBV2 and J is TRBJ1-1; a possible D gene is TRBD1 (5 bases). Trimming removed 7 bases at V and 5 bases at J, with 17 bases between. From germline, CDR1 is SNHLY and CDR2 FYNNEI. The CDR3 totals 14 residues. This CDR3 reads CASNRPPEDTEAFF. CDR3 in DNA: TGTGCCAGCAACAGGCCCCCTGAGGATACTGAAGCTTTCTTT.

The rearrangement joins TRBV7-2 to TRBJ2-7, with 11 bases identical to TRBD1. Germline CDR1 reads SGHTA; CDR2 reads FQGNSA. The CDR3 has 16 amino acids. V was clipped by 2 bases and J by 3 bases; unmatched bases: 6. In nucleotides, the CDR3 is TGTGCCAGCAGCTTAAAGGGGACAGGGGGAGGCTACGAGCAGTACTTC. Translating it yields CASSLKGTGGGYEQYF. The full variable domain, in which reference TRBV7-2 and TRBJ2-7 provide the parts outside the CDR3, is GAGVSQSPSNKVTEKGKDVELRCDPISGHTALYWYRQSLGQGLEFLIYFQGNSAPDKSGLPSDRFSAERTGGSVSTLTIQRTQQEDSAVYLCASSLKGTGGGYEQYFGPGTRLTVT.

This clone has only a few counts. The gene calls are TRBV7-9 and TRBJ2-7, with D maybe TRBD1 (5 bases). Trimming left V 7 bases short and J 9 bases short, with 16 bases between. The CDR3 length is 12 residues. Germline V gives CDR1 SEHNR, CDR2 FQNEAQ (reference sequence). CDR3 sequence (DNA): TGTGCCAGCACCCCCTGGACAAATGGGCAGTACTTC. As protein: CASTPWTNGQYF. Complete variable domain (other parts from reference TRBV7-9 and TRBJ2-7): DTGVSQNPRHKITKRGQNVTFRCDPISEHNRLYWYRQTLGQGPEFLTYFQNEAQLEKSRLLSDRFSAERPKGSFSTLEIQRTEQGDSAMYLCASTPWTNGQYFGPGTRLTVT.

The chain joins TRBV6-1 to TRBJ2-1; TRBD2 matches 9 bases. This CDR3 spans 15 amino acids. Losses at the gene ends were 0 bases for V and 7 bases for J; bases not matched to a gene: 4. Germline values: CDR1 MNHNS, CDR2 SASEGT. Written as DNA, the CDR3 is TGTGCCAGCAGTGAAGCGGGGCTAGCGGGAAATGAGCAGTTCTTC. Protein sequence: CASSEAGLAGNEQFF.